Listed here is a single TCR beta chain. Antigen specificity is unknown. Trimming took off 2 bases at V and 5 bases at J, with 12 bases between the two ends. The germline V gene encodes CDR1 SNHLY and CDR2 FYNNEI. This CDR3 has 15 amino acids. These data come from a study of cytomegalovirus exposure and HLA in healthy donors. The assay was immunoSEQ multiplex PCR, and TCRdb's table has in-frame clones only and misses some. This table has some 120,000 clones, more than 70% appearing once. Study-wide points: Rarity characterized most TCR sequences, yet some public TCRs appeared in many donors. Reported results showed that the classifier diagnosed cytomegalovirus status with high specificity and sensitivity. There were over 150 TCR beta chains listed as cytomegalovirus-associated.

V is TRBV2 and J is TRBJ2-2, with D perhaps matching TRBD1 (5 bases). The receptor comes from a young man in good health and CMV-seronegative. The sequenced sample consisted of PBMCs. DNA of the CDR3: TGTGCCAGCAGTGAACAGGGATACGAAACCGGGGAGCTGTTTTTT. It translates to CASSEQGYETGELFF.